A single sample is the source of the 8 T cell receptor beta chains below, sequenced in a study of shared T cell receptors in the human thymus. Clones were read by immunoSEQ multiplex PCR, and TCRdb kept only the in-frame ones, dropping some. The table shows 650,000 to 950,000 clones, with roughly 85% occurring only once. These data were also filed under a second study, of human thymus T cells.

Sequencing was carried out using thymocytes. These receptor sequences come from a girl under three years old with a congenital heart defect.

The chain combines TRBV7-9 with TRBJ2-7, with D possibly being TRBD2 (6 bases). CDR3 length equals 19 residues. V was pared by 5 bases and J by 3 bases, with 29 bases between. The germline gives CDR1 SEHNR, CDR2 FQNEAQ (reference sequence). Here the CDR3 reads CASSDTRDWVEPHIYEQYF. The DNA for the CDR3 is TGTGCCAGCAGCGACACCCGGGACTGGGTAGAACCGCACATCTACGAGCAGTACTTC.

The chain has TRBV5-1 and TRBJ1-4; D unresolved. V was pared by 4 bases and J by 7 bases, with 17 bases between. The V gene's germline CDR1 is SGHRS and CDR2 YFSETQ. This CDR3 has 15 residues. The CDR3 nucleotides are TGCGCCAGCAGCACCCTCTTCGGGGAGAGTGAAAAACTGTTTTTT. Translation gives CASSTLFGESEKLFF.

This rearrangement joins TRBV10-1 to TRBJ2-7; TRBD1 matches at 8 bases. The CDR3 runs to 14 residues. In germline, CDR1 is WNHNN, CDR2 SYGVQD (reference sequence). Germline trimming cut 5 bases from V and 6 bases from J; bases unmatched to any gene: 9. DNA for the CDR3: TGCGCCAGCAGTCCGGACAGGGTAACCCTCGAGCAGTACTTC. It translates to CASSPDRVTLEQYF.

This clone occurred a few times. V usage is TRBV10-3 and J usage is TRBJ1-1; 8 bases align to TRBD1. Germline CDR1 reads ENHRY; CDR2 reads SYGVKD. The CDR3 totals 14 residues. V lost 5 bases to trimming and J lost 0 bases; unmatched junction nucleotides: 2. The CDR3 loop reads CAISRTGMNTEAFF. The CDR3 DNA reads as TGTGCCATCAGTAGGACAGGGATGAACACTGAAGCTTTCTTT.

The chain's CDR3 is CASSFNAKTEAFF. In nucleotides, the CDR3 is TGTGCCAGCAGCTTCAACGCGAAGACTGAAGCTTTCTTT. The rearrangement uses TRBV7-2 and TRBJ1-1; no reliable D call. The V end was cut by 3 bases, the J end by 5 bases, with 10 bases between. The CDR3 is 13 amino acids. Germline CDR1 and CDR2: SGHTA and FQGNSA.

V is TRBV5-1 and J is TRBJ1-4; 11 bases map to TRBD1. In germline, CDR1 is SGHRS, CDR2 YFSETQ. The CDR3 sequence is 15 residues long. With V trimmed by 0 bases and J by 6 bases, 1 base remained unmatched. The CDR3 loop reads CASSLGDRGYEKLFF. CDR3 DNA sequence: TGCGCCAGCAGCTTGGGGGACAGGGGGTATGAAAAACTGTTTTTT.

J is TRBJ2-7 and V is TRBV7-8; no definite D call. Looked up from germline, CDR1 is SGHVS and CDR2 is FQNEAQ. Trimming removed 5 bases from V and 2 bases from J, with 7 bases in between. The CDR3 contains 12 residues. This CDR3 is CASSPSTYEQYF. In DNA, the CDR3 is TGTGCCAGCAGCCCTAGTACCTACGAGCAGTACTTC.

The CDR3 loop is CASSFRQEPNTEAFF. The DNA of the CDR3 is TGTGCCAGCAGCTTCCGTCAGGAACCGAACACTGAAGCTTTCTTT. This chain uses TRBV5-4 with TRBJ1-1; D is unclear. CDR1 and CDR2 from the germline V gene are SGHNT and YYREEE (reference sequence). The CDR3 is made up of 15 amino acids. V was shortened by 2 bases and J by 1 base, with 12 bases between the two germline ends.